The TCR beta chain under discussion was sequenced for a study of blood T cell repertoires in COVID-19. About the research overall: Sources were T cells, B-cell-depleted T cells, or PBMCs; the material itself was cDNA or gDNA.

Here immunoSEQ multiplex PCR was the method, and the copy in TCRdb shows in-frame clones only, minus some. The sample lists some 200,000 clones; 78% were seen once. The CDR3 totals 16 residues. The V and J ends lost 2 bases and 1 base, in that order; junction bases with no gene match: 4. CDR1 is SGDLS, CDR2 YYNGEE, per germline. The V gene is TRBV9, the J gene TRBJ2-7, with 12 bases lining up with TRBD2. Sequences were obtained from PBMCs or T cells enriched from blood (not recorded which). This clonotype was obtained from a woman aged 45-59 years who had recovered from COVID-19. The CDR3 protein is CASSVSGTSGSYEQYF. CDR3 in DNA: TGTGCCAGCAGCGTGTCCGGGACTAGCGGGTCCTACGAGCAGTACTTC.